The 14 T cell receptor beta chains below all came from one sample that was sequenced in a study of T cell changes during pregnancy in multiple sclerosis. Repertoires were generated with immunoSEQ multiplex PCR, while TCRdb's copy carries only in-frame clones and drops some. The table lists about 79,000 clones, around 90% of them singletons. Here the sequenced sample was CD4+ T cells from peripheral blood mononuclear cells, taken in the second trimester of pregnancy. Receptors were obtained from a female donor with multiple sclerosis, enrolled in a pregnancy study.

The rearrangement links TRBV5-6 to TRBJ2-5; a possible D gene is TRBD1 (5 bases). Per germline, CDR1 SGHDT and CDR2 YYEEEE. V gave up 0 bases and J gave up 3 bases, with 12 bases separating them. The CDR3 spans 15 residues. The CDR3 sequence: CASSLGGKGKETQYF. The CDR3 coding sequence is TGTGCCAGCAGCTTGGGGGGCAAGGGAAAAGAGACCCAGTACTTC.

The V and J genes are TRBV15 and TRBJ1-2, with D maybe TRBD1 (5 bases). The CDR3 has 14 amino acids. Trimming stripped 3 bases from V and 7 bases from J, with 15 bases between. CDR1 is LNHNV, CDR2 YYDKDF, per germline (reference sequence). CDR3 nucleotides: TGTGCCACCAGCAGTCGGCAGGGTGCCGCTGGCTACACCTTC. Translated: CATSSRQGAAGYTF.

The V call is TRBV13, the J call TRBJ2-3; D is unresolved. The CDR3 sequence is 11 residues long. The V end was cut by 7 bases, the J end by 2 bases, with 4 bases between. Germline assignment: CDR1 PRHDT and CDR2 FYEKMQ (reference sequence). The CDR3 nucleotides read TGTGCCAGCACCCACACAGATACGCAGTATTTT. It encodes CASTHTDTQYF. Full variable domain (rest looked up from reference TRBV13 and TRBJ2-3): AAGVIQSPRHLIKEKRETATLKCYPIPRHDTVYWYQQGPGQDPQFLISFYEKMQSDKGSIPDRFSAQQFSDYHSELNMSSLELGDSALYFCASTHTDTQYFGPGTRLTVL.

This clone was seen a handful of times. This chain joins TRBV19 and TRBJ1-1; 7 bases line up with TRBD1. This CDR3 has 14 residues. The V gene's germline CDR1 is LNHDA and CDR2 SQIVND (reference sequence). The V segment lost 4 bases and the J segment 5 bases; nucleotides outside the gene matches: 7. CDR3 coding DNA: TGTGCCAGTAGTAAACAGGGGAGTAGGACTGAAGCTTTCTTT. Encoded protein: CASSKQGSRTEAFF.

The J gene is TRBJ2-2, the V gene TRBV5-1, with D perhaps TRBD1 (6 bases). Germline V lookup: CDR1 SGHRS, CDR2 YFSETQ. The germline V and J ends were trimmed by 2 bases and 3 bases, with 11 bases remaining between them. The CDR3 covers 15 residues. For the CDR3, the DNA is TGCGCCAGCAGCTTCACAGGGTGGGACACCGGGGAGCTGTTTTTT. Its translation: CASSFTGWDTGELFF. Complete variable domain (other parts from reference TRBV5-1 and TRBJ2-2): KAGVTQTPRYLIKTRGQQVTLSCSPISGHRSVSWYQQTPGQGLQFLFEYFSETQRNKGNFPGRFSGRQFSNSRSEMNVSTLELGDSALYLCASSFTGWDTGELFFGEGSRLTVL.

This clone was detected only once. The chain couples TRBV5-1 to TRBJ2-1; the D gene is possibly TRBD1 (6 bases). The CDR3 covers 13 residues. Germline values: CDR1 SGHRS, CDR2 YFSETQ. V lost 4 bases and J 7 bases, leaving 12 bases between the germline ends. CDR3 sequence (DNA): TGCGCCAGCAGCGAATACAGGGATAATGAGCAGTTCTTC. Translating it yields CASSEYRDNEQFF.

The V call is TRBV7-2, the J call TRBJ1-1, with D tentatively TRBD1 (6 bases). Germline CDR1 is SGHTA and CDR2 is FQGNSA. CDR3 length: 14 amino acids. V lost 6 bases and J 4 bases, leaving 15 bases between the germline ends. In nucleotides, the CDR3 is TGTGCCAGCAGGATGGACAGAGTCACCACTGAAGCTTTCTTT. This encodes CASRMDRVTTEAFF.

This chain connects TRBV5-1 to TRBJ1-1, with no clear D. Trimming took 0 bases from V and 3 from J, leaving 12 bases between them. The germline gives CDR1 SGHRS, CDR2 YFSETQ. The CDR3 totals 15 residues. Here the CDR3 reads CASSLGWWRDTEAFF. The DNA of the CDR3 is TGCGCCAGCAGCTTGGGGTGGTGGCGGGACACTGAAGCTTTCTTT.

This chain joins TRBV4-1 and TRBJ2-2; tentative D call: TRBD1 (5 bases). The CDR3 covers 16 residues. V lost 6 bases to trimming and J lost 1 base, with 15 bases between them. The germline V gene encodes CDR1 MGHRA and CDR2 YSYEKL. The CDR3 DNA reads TGCGCCAGCAGTCAGACAAGGGGAAAGAACACCGGGGAGCTGTTTTTT. The encoded protein is CASSQTRGKNTGELFF.

The J gene is TRBJ1-1, the V gene TRBV15; TRBD1 is a possible D gene (5 bases). Germline V gene sequence: CDR1 LNHNV, CDR2 YYDKDF (reference sequence). Deletions cut 4 bases from V and 4 bases from J, with 10 bases between. CDR3 length: 13 amino acids. The CDR3: CATSNRQITEAFF. In DNA, the CDR3 is TGTGCCACCAGCAACCGACAGATCACTGAAGCTTTCTTT.

This clone showed up just once. The V gene is TRBV6-5, the J gene TRBJ1-2; TRBD1 matches 8 bases. Germline V CDR1 and CDR2: MNHEY, SVGAGI. The CDR3 totals 13 residues. V dropped 6 bases and J dropped 4; count of bases not matched to a gene: 4. This chain's CDR3 is CASRPTGAYGYTF. The CDR3 DNA reads as TGTGCCAGCAGGCCGACAGGGGCCTATGGCTACACCTTC.

The chain joins TRBV6-1 to TRBJ1-2; TRBD1 agrees at 7 bases. V was pared by 2 bases and J by 5 bases, with 8 bases of the junction left unmatched. The CDR3 consists of 15 residues. Germline assignment: CDR1 MNHNS and CDR2 SASEGT. CDR3 loop: CASSENRGRGYGYTF. The CDR3 DNA reads as TGTGCCAGCAGTGAAAACAGGGGAAGAGGATATGGCTACACCTTC.

The chain is built from TRBV5-5 and TRBJ1-5, with D possibly matching TRBD1 (6 bases). The CDR3 loop spans 15 amino acids. Trimming took off 0 bases at V and 7 bases at J, with 14 bases between the two ends. CDR1 is SGHKS, CDR2 YYEKEE, per germline (reference sequence). Written as DNA, the CDR3 is TGTGCCAGCAGCTTGGTCGACACCAGGGGCCAGCCCCAGCATTTT. Translating it yields CASSLVDTRGQPQHF. Full variable domain (missing parts from reference TRBV5-5 and TRBJ1-5): DAGVTQSPTHLIKTRGQQVTLRCSPISGHKSVSWYQQVLGQGPQFIFQYYEKEERGRGNFPDRFSARQFPNYSSELNVNALLLGDSALYLCASSLVDTRGQPQHFGDGTRLSIL.

This chain uses TRBV5-1 with TRBJ1-1; D gene uncertain. In germline, CDR1 is SGHRS, CDR2 YFSETQ. V lost 0 bases to trimming and J lost 4 bases, with 19 bases between them. The CDR3 contains 17 residues. The CDR3 loop reads CASSLANLRDSGTEAFF. CDR3 sequence (DNA): TGCGCCAGCAGCTTGGCCAATTTGAGGGATTCTGGCACTGAAGCTTTCTTT.